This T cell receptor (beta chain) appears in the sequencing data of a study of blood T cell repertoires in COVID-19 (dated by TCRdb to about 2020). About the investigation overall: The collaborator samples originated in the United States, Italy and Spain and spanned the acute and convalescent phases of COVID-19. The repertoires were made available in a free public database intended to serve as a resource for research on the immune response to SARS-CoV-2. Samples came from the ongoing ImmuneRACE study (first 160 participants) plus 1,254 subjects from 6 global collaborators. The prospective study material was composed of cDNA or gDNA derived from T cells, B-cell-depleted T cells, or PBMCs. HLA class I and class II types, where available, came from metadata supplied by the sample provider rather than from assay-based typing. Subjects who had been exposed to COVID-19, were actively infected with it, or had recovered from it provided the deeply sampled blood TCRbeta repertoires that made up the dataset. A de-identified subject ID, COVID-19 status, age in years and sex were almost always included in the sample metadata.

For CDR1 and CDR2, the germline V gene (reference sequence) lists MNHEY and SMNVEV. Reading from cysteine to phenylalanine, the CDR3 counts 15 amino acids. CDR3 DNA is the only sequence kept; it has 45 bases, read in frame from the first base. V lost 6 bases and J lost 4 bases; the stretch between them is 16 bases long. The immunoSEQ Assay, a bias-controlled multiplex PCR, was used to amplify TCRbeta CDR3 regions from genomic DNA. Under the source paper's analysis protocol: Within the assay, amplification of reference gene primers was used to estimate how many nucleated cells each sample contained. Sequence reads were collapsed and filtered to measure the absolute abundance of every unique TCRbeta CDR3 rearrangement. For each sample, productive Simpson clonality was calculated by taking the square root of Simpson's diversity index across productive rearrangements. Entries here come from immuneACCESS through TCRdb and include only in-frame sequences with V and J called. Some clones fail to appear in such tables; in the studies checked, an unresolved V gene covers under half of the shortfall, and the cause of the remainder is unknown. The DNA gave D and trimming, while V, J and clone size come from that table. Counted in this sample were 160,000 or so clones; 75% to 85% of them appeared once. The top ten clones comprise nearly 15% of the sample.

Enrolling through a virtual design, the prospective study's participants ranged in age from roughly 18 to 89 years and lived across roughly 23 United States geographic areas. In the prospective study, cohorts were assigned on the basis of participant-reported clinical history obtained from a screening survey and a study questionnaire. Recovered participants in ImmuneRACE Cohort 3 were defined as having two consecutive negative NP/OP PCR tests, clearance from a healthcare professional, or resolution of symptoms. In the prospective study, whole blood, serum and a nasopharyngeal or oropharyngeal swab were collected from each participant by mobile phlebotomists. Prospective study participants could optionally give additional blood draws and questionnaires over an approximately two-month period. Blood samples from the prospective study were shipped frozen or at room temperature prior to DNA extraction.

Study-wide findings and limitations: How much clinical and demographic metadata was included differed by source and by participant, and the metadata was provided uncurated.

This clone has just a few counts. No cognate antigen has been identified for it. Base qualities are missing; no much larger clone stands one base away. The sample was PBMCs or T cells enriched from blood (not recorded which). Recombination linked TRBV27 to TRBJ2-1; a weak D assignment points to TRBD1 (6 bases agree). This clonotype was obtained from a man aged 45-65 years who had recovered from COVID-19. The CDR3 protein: CASRPGGDIYNEQFF. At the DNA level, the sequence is TGTGCCAGCAGGCCGGGTGGGGACATATACAATGAGCAGTTCTTC.